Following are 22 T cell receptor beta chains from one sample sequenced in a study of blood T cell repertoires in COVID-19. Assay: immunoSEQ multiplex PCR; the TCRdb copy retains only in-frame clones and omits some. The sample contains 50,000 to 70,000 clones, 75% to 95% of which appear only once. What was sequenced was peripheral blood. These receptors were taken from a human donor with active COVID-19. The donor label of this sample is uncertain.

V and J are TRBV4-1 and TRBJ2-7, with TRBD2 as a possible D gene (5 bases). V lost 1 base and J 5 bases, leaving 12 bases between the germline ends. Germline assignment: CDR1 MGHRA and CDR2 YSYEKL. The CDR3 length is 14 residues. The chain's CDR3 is CASSQGGNGNEQYF. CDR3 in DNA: TGCGCCAGCAGCCAAGGGGGAAACGGGAACGAGCAGTACTTC.

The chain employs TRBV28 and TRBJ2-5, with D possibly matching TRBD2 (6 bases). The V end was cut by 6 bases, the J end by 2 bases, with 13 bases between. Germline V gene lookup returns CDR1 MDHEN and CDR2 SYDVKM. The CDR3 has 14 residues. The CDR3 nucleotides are TGTGCCAGCAGAGGTAGCGGCGATCAAGAGACCCAGTACTTC. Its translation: CASRGSGDQETQYF.

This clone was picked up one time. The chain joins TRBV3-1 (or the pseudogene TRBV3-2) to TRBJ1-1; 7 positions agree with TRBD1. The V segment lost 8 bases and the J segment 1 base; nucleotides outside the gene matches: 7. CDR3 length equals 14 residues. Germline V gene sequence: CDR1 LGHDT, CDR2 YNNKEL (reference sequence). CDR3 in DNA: TGTGCCAGCGGCAAGAGGACAGGGAACACTGAAGCTTTCTTT. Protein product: CASGKRTGNTEAFF.

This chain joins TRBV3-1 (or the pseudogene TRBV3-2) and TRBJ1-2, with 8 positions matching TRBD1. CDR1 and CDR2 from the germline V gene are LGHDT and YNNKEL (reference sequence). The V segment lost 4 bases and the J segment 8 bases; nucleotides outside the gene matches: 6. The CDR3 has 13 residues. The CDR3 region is CASSLGQGRGYTF. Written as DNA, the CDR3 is TGTGCCAGCAGCCTAGGACAGGGTAGAGGCTACACCTTC.

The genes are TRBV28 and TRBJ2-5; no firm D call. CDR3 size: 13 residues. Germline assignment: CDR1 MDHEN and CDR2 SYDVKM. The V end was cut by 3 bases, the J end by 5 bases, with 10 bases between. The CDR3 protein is CASSFPATETQYF. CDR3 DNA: TGTGCCAGCAGTTTCCCAGCGACGGAGACCCAGTACTTC.

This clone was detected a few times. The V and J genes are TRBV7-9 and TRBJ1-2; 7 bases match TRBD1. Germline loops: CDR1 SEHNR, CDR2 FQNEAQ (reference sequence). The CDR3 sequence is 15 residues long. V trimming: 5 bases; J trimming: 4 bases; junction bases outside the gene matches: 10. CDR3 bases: TGTGCCAGCAGCCATACAGGGGAGCGAAGCTATGGCTACACCTTC. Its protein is CASSHTGERSYGYTF.

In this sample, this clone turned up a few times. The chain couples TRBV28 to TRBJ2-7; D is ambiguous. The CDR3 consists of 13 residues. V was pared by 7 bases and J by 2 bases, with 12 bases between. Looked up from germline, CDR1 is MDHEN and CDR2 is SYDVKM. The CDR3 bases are TGTGCCAGCACCCTGGGCAGTCCCTACGAGCAGTACTTC. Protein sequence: CASTLGSPYEQYF.

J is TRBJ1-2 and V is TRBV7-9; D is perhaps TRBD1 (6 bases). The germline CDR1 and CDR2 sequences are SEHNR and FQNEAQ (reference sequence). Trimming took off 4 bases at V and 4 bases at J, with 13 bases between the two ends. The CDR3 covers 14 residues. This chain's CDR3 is CASSSYRDLYGYTF. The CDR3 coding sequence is TGTGCCAGCAGCTCGTACAGGGACCTCTATGGCTACACCTTC.

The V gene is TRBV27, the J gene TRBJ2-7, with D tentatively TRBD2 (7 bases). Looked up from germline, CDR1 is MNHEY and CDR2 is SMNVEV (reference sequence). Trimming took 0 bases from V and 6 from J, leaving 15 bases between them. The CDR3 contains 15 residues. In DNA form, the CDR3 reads TGTGCCAGCAGTTTATCGGGGTCGAGGGGGGGCGAGCAGTACGTC. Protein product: CASSLSGSRGGEQYV.

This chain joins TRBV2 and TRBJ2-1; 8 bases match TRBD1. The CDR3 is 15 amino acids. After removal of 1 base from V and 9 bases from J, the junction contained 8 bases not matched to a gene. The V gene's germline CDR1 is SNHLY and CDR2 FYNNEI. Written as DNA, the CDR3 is TGTGCCAGCAGTGAAGTGGACAGGGCGGCCCTTGAGCAGTTCTTC. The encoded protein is CASSEVDRAALEQFF.

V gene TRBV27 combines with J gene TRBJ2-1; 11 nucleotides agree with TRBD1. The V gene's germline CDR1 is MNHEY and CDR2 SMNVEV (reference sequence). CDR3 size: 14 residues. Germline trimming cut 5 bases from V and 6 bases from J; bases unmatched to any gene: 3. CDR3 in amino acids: CASSPGTGGNEQFF. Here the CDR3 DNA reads TGTGCCAGCAGTCCCGGGACAGGGGGCAATGAGCAGTTCTTC.

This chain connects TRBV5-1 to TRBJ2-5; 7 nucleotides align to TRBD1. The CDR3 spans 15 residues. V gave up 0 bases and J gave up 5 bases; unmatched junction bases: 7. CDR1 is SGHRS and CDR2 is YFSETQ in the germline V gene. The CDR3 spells CASSLGQGMVETQYF. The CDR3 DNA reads TGCGCCAGCAGCTTGGGACAGGGAATGGTGGAGACCCAGTACTTC. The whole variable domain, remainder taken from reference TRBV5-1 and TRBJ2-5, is KAGVTQTPRYLIKTRGQQVTLSCSPISGHRSVSWYQQTPGQGLQFLFEYFSETQRNKGNFPGRFSGRQFSNSRSEMNVSTLELGDSALYLCASSLGQGMVETQYFGPGTRLLVL.

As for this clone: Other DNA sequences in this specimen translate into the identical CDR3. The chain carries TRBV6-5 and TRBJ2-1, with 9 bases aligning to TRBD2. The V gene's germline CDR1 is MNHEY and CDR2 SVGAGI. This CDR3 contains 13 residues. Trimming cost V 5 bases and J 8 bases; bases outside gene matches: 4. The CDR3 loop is CASSPGLAHEQFF. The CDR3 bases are TGTGCCAGCAGTCCGGGACTAGCCCATGAGCAGTTCTTC.

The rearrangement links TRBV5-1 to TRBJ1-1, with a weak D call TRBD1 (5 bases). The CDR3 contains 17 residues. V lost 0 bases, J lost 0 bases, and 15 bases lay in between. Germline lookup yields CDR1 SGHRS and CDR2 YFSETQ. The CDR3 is CASSLGARDLLNTEAFF. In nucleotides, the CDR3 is TGCGCCAGCAGCTTGGGAGCCAGGGATTTGTTGAACACTGAAGCTTTCTTT.

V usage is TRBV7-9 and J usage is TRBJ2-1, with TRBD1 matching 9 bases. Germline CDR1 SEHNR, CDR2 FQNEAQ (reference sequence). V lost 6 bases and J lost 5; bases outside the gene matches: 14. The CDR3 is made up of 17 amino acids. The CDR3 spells CASRILGTGLVNNEQFF. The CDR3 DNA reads TGTGCCAGCAGAATTCTCGGGACAGGGTTGGTCAACAATGAGCAGTTCTTC.

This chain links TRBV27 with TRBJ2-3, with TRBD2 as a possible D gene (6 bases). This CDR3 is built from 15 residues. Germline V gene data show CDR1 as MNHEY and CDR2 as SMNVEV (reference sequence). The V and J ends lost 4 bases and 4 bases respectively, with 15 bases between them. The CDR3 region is CASSSGTLRPDTQYF. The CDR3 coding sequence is TGTGCCAGCAGTTCCGGGACTCTACGGCCAGATACGCAGTATTTT.

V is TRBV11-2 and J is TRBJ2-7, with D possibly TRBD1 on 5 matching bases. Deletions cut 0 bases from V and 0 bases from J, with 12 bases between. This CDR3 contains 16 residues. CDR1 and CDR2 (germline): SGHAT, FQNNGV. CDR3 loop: CASSLDGAVSSYEQYV. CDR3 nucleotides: TGTGCCAGCAGCTTAGATGGGGCGGTTAGCTCCTACGAGCAGTACGTC.

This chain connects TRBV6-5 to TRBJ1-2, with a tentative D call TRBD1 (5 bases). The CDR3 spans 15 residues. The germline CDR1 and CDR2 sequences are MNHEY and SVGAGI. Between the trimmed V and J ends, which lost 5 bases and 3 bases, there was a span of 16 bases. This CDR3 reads CASSRDLQGHYGYTF. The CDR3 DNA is TGTGCCAGCAGTCGTGATCTCCAGGGCCACTATGGCTACACCTTC.

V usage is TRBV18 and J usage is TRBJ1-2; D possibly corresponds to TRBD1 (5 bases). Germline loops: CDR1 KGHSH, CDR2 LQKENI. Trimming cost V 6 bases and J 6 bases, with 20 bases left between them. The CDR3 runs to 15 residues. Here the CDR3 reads CASSPGVRARDGYTF. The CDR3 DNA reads TGTGCCAGCTCTCCGGGGGTGAGGGCCAGGGATGGCTACACCTTC.

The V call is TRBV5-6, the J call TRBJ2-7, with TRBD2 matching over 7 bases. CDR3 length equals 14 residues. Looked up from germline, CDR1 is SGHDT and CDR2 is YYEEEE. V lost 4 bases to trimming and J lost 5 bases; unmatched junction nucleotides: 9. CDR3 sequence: CASSAGGGGDEQYF. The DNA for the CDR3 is TGTGCCAGCAGCGCTGGCGGGGGTGGGGACGAGCAGTACTTC.

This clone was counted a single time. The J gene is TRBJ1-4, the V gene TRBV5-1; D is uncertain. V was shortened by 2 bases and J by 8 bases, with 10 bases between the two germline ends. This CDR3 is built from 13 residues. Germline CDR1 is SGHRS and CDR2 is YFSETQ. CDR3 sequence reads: CASSLSFGEKLFF. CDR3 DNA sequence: TGCGCCAGCAGCTTATCTTTCGGGGAAAAACTGTTTTTT.

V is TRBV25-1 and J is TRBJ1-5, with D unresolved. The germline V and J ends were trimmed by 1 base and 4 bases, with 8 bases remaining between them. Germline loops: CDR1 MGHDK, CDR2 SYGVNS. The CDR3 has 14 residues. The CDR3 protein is CASSEFSSNQPQHF. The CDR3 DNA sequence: TGTGCCAGCAGTGAATTCTCCTCGAATCAGCCCCAGCATTTT.